Shown below are 16 T cell receptor beta chains from a single sample sequenced in a study of T-cell memory formation after mild COVID-19. TCRdb analysed the 5' RACE reads with MiXCR anew, one entry per CDR3 protein. The data show about 390,000 distinct CDR3 sequences, about a sixth seen once. Sequenced material: PBMCs or a T cell subset sorted from them (not recorded which). These TCRs come from a man aged 18 to 29 who had mild COVID-19 (a few samples of this study predate the infection). Cell type and time point are not known.

The CDR3 region has the DNA TGCGCCAGCAGTCAACCCCCGGGGCCGATTAGGGAGCAGTACGTC. Its translation: CASSQPPGPIREQYV. V is TRBV23-1 and J is TRBJ2-7, with D perhaps given as TRBD1 or TRBD2 (5 bases each). TRBV23-1 is treated as an ORF (open reading frame) with a function not yet certain. V lost 2 bases to trimming and J lost 7 bases, with 18 bases between them. The CDR3 sequence is 15 residues long.

This clonotype appeared a few times. V is TRBV20-1 and J is TRBJ1-2; D is unresolved. V was shortened by 2 bases and J by 5 bases, with 12 bases between the two germline ends. Germline assignment: CDR1 DFQATT and CDR2 SNEGSKA (reference sequence). The CDR3 is made up of 13 amino acids. CDR3 sequence: CSARRRQTYGYTF. The CDR3 nucleotides read TGCAGTGCTAGACGGAGACAAACATATGGCTACACCTTC.

The J gene is TRBJ2-7, the V gene TRBV20-1; 7 bases align to TRBD1. V trimming: 7 bases; J trimming: 0 bases; junction bases outside the gene matches: 9. Germline loops: CDR1 DFQATT, CDR2 SNEGSKA (reference sequence). The CDR3 has 14 amino acids. The CDR3 sequence is CSGRQGLVSYEQYV. For the CDR3, the DNA is TGCAGTGGCCGACAGGGCCTGGTCTCCTACGAGCAGTACGTC.

The chain carries TRBV20-1 and TRBJ2-1, with D uncertain. From germline, CDR1 is DFQATT and CDR2 SNEGSKA (reference sequence). V was shortened by 2 bases and J by 9 bases, with 5 bases between the two germline ends. The CDR3 is made up of 10 amino acids. CDR3 sequence (DNA): TGCAGTGCTAGATATGGTGAGCAGTTCTTC. It encodes CSARYGEQFF.

This clonotype was seen a few times. The chain recombines TRBV20-1 with TRBJ2-7; 10 bases agree with TRBD2. The germline V gene encodes CDR1 DFQATT and CDR2 SNEGSKA (reference sequence). V lost 5 bases and J lost 3; bases outside the gene matches: 13. There are 16 residues in the CDR3. CDR3 nucleotide sequence: TGCAGTGCTGCGGGGCTAGCGGGGGCCAAGGGCTACGAGCAGTACTTC. Amino acids: CSAAGLAGAKGYEQYF.

This clonotype occurred a few times. The chain carries TRBV20-1 and TRBJ1-3; perhaps TRBD1 as D (5 bases). CDR3 length equals 13 residues. The germline gives CDR1 DFQATT, CDR2 SNEGSKA (reference sequence). The germline V and J ends were trimmed by 0 bases and 6 bases, with 9 bases remaining between them. CDR3 in DNA: TGCAGTGCTAGAGAGGGCAGGGTAAACACCATATATTTT. Residues: CSAREGRVNTIYF.

This clonotype came up a few times. The rearrangement links TRBV27 to TRBJ2-2; TRBD1 might be the D (6 bases). Trimming stripped 1 base from V and 2 bases from J, with 14 bases between. CDR3 size: 17 residues. The germline gives CDR1 MNHEY, CDR2 SMNVEV (reference sequence). The chain's CDR3 is CASSLFGRGLNTGELFF. The CDR3 bases are TGTGCCAGCAGTTTATTTGGCAGGGGCCTTAACACCGGGGAGCTGTTTTTT.

The V and J genes are TRBV5-1 and TRBJ2-5; 13 bases map to TRBD2. Trimming at V came to 4 bases and at J to 5 bases, leaving 8 bases not matched to a gene. The CDR3 has 16 amino acids. CDR1 is SGHRS, CDR2 YFSETQ, per germline. This chain's CDR3 is CASSITSGGAAETQYF. CDR3 DNA sequence: TGCGCCAGCAGCATCACTAGCGGGGGGGCCGCGGAGACCCAGTACTTC.

The CDR3 DNA follows: TGTGCCACCAGTGATGGGCCTGTCGATGAGCAGTTCTTC. Encoded protein: CATSDGPVDEQFF. The rearrangement joins TRBV24-1 to TRBJ2-1, with D unclear. The germline V and J ends were trimmed by 3 bases and 8 bases, with 10 bases remaining between them. The CDR3 has 13 amino acids. Germline-derived CDR1 and CDR2 are KGHDR and SFDVKD.

This clonotype has just a few counts. The chain carries TRBV29-1 and TRBJ2-5, with D perhaps TRBD1 (6 bases). Germline CDR1 and CDR2: SQVTM and ANQGSEA. The CDR3 has 14 residues. V lost 6 bases to trimming and J lost 2 bases, with 16 bases between them. CDR3: CSVKDRVRQETQYF. Here the CDR3 DNA reads TGCAGCGTAAAGGACAGAGTTCGACAAGAGACCCAGTACTTC.

Many counts were recorded for this clonotype. The chain couples TRBV5-1 to TRBJ2-3; 11 bases are a match to TRBD2. The trim removed 1 base at V and 6 bases at J, leaving 4 bases unmatched. Per germline, CDR1 SGHRS and CDR2 YFSETQ. The CDR3 is 15 residues long. DNA for the CDR3: TGCGCCAGCAGCTTGTTGGCTAGCGGGGGGGATACGCAGTATTTT. It codes for CASSLLASGGDTQYF. Combining the CDR3 with reference TRBV5-1 and TRBJ2-3 gives the whole variable domain KAGVTQTPRYLIKTRGQQVTLSCSPISGHRSVSWYQQTPGQGLQFLFEYFSETQRNKGNFPGRFSGRQFSNSRSEMNVSTLELGDSALYLCASSLLASGGDTQYFGPGTRLTVL.

This clonotype occurred many times. The rearrangement uses TRBV5-6 and TRBJ2-1, with a tentative D call TRBD1 (5 bases). Trimming removed 1 base at V and 6 bases at J, with 5 bases between. The CDR3 runs to 12 residues. CDR1 and CDR2 from the germline V gene are SGHDT and YYEEEE. CDR3 in DNA: TGTGCCAGCAGCTTGACAGGCAATGAGCAGTTCTTC. This gives the protein CASSLTGNEQFF.

This clonotype was counted a few times. J is TRBJ2-2 and V is TRBV5-1, with 7 positions matching TRBD1. The CDR3 consists of 16 residues. V was pared by 3 bases and J by 5 bases, with 10 bases of the junction left unmatched. Per germline, CDR1 SGHRS and CDR2 YFSETQ. The CDR3 nucleotides read TGCGCCAGCAGCTCCGGCCGTTTCAGGGGGACCGGGGAGCTGTTTTTT. It yields the protein CASSSGRFRGTGELFF.

This clonotype occurred a few times. The V gene is TRBV7-6, the J gene TRBJ2-7, with 10 bases matching TRBD2. CDR3 size: 16 residues. The trim removed 5 bases at V and 5 bases at J, leaving 12 bases unmatched. Germline V gene sequence: CDR1 SGHVS, CDR2 FNYEAQ. The chain's CDR3 is CASSASSGGYSHEQYF. CDR3 in DNA: TGTGCCAGCAGCGCATCTAGCGGGGGTTACAGCCACGAGCAGTACTTC. The whole variable domain, remainder taken from reference TRBV7-6 and TRBJ2-7, is GAGVSQSPRYKVTKRGQDVALRCDPISGHVSLYWYRQALGQGPEFLTYFNYEAQQDKSGLPNDRFSAERPEGSISTLTIQRTEQRDSAMYRCASSASSGGYSHEQYFGPGTRLTVT.

V and J are TRBV12-3 or TRBV12-4 and TRBJ2-5, with 8 bases aligning to TRBD2. This CDR3 has 13 amino acids. The trim removed 7 bases at V and 4 bases at J, leaving 5 bases unmatched. The CDR3 DNA reads TGTGCCAGCACCCGCGGGGGGCGAGAGACCCAGTACTTC. This sequence encodes CASTRGGRETQYF.

This chain links TRBV29-1 with TRBJ1-5; no clear D. The CDR3 length is 12 residues. The V end was cut by 0 bases, the J end by 6 bases, with 6 bases between. CDR1 is SQVTM, CDR2 ANQGSEA, per germline. The CDR3 loop is CSVEDRGQPQHF. As DNA, the CDR3 is TGCAGCGTTGAAGATCGGGGTCAGCCCCAGCATTTT.